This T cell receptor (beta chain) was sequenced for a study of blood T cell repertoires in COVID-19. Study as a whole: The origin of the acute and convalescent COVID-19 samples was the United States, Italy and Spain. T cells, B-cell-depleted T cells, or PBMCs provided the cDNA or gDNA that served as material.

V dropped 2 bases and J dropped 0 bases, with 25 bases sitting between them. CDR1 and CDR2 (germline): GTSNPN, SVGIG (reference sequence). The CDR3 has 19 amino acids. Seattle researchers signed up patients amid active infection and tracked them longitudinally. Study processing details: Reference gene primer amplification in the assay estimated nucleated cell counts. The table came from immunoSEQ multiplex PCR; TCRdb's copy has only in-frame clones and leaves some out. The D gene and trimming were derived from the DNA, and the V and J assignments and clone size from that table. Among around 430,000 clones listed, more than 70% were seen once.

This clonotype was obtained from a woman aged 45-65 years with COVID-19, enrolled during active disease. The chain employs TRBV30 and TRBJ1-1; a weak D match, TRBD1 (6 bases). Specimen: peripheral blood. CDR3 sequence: CAWSRGSGTYLDLNTEAFF. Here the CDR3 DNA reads TGTGCCTGGAGTCGAGGGTCGGGGACATACCTAGACCTGAACACTGAAGCTTTCTTT.